Listed here are 28 T cell receptor beta chains from one sample, sequenced in a study of CXCR3-negative and CXCR3-positive naive CD8 T cells. cDNA libraries for TRB were generated by 5' RACE incorporating UMI labels. TCRdb reworked the 5' RACE reads into one entry per CDR3 protein, no DNA. The listing contains approximately 37,000 distinct CDR3 sequences. The sample taken for sequencing was memory CD8+ T cells from blood. Every receptor here comes from a human donor in good health. Some clones in this sample may be carry-over from other donors' samples.

The chain joins TRBV7-9 to TRBJ1-1. The CDR3 is 13 residues long. CDR1 is SEHNR, CDR2 FQNEAQ, per germline (reference sequence). The CDR3 sequence is CASSLPLDTEAFF. The whole variable domain, filled in from reference TRBV7-9 and TRBJ1-1, reads DTGVSQNPRHKITKRGQNVTFRCDPISEHNRLYWYRQTLGQGPEFLTYFQNEAQLEKSRLLSDRFSAERPKGSFSTLEIQRTEQGDSAMYLCASSLPLDTEAFFGQGTRLTVV.

The chain joins TRBV29-1 to TRBJ2-1. The germline gives CDR1 SQVTM, CDR2 ANQGSEA. This CDR3 has 15 amino acids. CDR3 residues: CSVDLTGASYNEQFF.

This rearrangement joins TRBV28 to TRBJ1-1; checking the TCRdb D call of TRBD1 is not possible without DNA. CDR1 MDHEN and CDR2 SYDVKM come from the germline V gene. CDR3 length: 15 residues. The CDR3 loop is CASSLSRGDLTEAFF.

The chain employs TRBV12-3 or TRBV12-4 and TRBJ2-1; TCRdb selects TRBD2, and the lack of DNA leaves this call unchecked. The CDR3 is made up of 18 amino acids. This CDR3 reads CASSGGGLAGLGYNEQFF.

V usage is TRBV7-8 and J usage is TRBJ1-5; TCRdb lists TRBD1, though no DNA is available to test this call. Germline V gene sequence: CDR1 SGHVS, CDR2 FQNEAQ. The CDR3 length is 17 residues. CDR3 sequence reads: CASSLGQGFYGGQPQHF.

This clonotype shows up as medium-sized by frequency. The genes are TRBV6-1 and TRBJ2-1; checking the TCRdb D call of TRBD2 is not possible without DNA. The CDR3 is made up of 15 amino acids. CDR1 and CDR2 (germline): MNHNS, SASEGT. CDR3 sequence reads: CASSEAAGSYNEQFF.

The gene calls are TRBV7-9 and TRBJ2-5; TCRdb's D gene call, TRBD1, goes unchecked for lack of DNA. This CDR3 region has 14 residues. The germline V gene has CDR1 SEHNR and CDR2 FQNEAQ (reference sequence). CDR3 sequence reads: CASRPQGVQETQYF.

The chain carries TRBV11-2 and TRBJ2-7; TCRdb proposes TRBD1, but this gene call is untestable without DNA. Germline V gene sequence: CDR1 SGHAT, CDR2 FQNNGV. The CDR3 covers 12 residues. CDR3 sequence reads: CASSSWGHEQYF.

V and J are TRBV7-7 and TRBJ2-5; with no DNA, the TCRdb D assignment of TRBD1 cannot be verified. The CDR3 sequence is 12 residues long. Looked up from germline, CDR1 is SSHAT and CDR2 is FNYEAQ (reference sequence). CDR3 region: CASSDRGETQYF.

The CDR3: CASSEAPLSSNQETQYF. V gene TRBV2 combines with J gene TRBJ2-5; the TRBD1 assignment by TCRdb is unverifiable without DNA. The CDR3 length is 17 residues. Germline V gene sequence: CDR1 SNHLY, CDR2 FYNNEI.

V and J are TRBV6-2 or TRBV6-3 and TRBJ2-7. This CDR3 has 14 residues. Germline-derived CDR1 and CDR2 are MNHEY and SVGEGT. This CDR3 reads CASSTGRRSYEQYF.

This rearrangement joins TRBV7-2 to TRBJ2-5. Germline V gene lookup returns CDR1 SGHTA and CDR2 FQGNSA. This CDR3 comprises 13 residues. Here the CDR3 reads CASSLVSGETQYF.

The chain has TRBV29-1 and TRBJ1-4. This CDR3 contains 13 residues. Germline CDR1 SQVTM, CDR2 ANQGSEA. CDR3 in amino acids: CSAGGATNEKLFF.

The rearrangement links TRBV5-1 to TRBJ2-3; TCRdb indicates TRBD1, and absent DNA this call remains unverified. The germline CDR1 and CDR2 sequences are SGHRS and YFSETQ. This CDR3 contains 15 residues. CDR3 sequence: CASSGRGGGGDTQYF.

This CDR3 is CAIGVGVNTGELFF. The chain carries TRBV10-3 and TRBJ2-2. From germline, CDR1 is ENHRY and CDR2 SYGVKD. The CDR3 is 14 residues long.

This chain uses TRBV30 with TRBJ2-7. Germline V CDR1 and CDR2: GTSNPN, SVGIG (reference sequence). The CDR3 runs 13 residues. The CDR3 sequence is CAWSGSGFDEQYF.

This chain's CDR3 is CASRPLSSGANVLTF. This sequence joins TRBV6-2 or TRBV6-3 and TRBJ2-6. The CDR3 consists of 15 residues. The germline CDR1 and CDR2 sequences are MNHEY and SVGEGT.

The chain's CDR3 is CASSLNAGSADTQYF. This chain links TRBV7-6 with TRBJ2-3; the D call from TCRdb, TRBD2, cannot be confirmed without DNA. Germline assignment: CDR1 SGHVS and CDR2 FNYEAQ. The CDR3 extends over 15 amino acids.

This chain links TRBV20-1 with TRBJ1-2. Germline CDR1 DFQATT, CDR2 SNEGSKA (reference sequence). The CDR3 spans 14 residues. Here the CDR3 reads CSAVGEDGNYGYTF.

The chain combines TRBV7-9 with TRBJ2-7. Germline lookup yields CDR1 SEHNR and CDR2 FQNEAQ (reference sequence). The CDR3 is 13 residues long. CDR3 amino acids: CASSLEYSYEQYF.

The chain combines TRBV6-6 with TRBJ2-7. The CDR3 totals 12 residues. The germline V gene encodes CDR1 MNHNY and CDR2 SVGAGI (reference sequence). CDR3 protein: CASSTGAYEQYF.

The CDR3 reads CASSFREGANTGELFF. This chain joins TRBV12-3 or TRBV12-4 and TRBJ2-2; TCRdb's D gene call, TRBD2, goes unchecked for lack of DNA. This CDR3 region has 16 residues.

The rearrangement uses TRBV5-4 and TRBJ1-1; the TRBD1 assignment by TCRdb is unverifiable without DNA. The germline CDR1 and CDR2 sequences are SGHNT and YYREEE (reference sequence). The CDR3 consists of 18 residues. The CDR3 spells CASSSHGQGWRMNTEAFF.

By frequency, this clonotype is medium-sized. This rearrangement joins TRBV6-2 or TRBV6-3 to TRBJ2-1; there is no DNA to check the TCRdb D call of TRBD1. The CDR3 has 14 amino acids. CDR1 and CDR2 (germline): MNHEY, SVGEGT. CDR3 residues: CASSLRTGGSEQFF.

V usage is TRBV27 and J usage is TRBJ2-7; TCRdb reports TRBD1, a call that lacks DNA to check it against. Looked up from germline, CDR1 is MNHEY and CDR2 is SMNVEV (reference sequence). The CDR3 totals 13 residues. The CDR3 loop is CASSSSGFYEQYF.

CDR3 sequence reads: CASSDLGNTGELFF. This chain uses TRBV25-1 with TRBJ2-2. Germline-derived CDR1 and CDR2 are MGHDK and SYGVNS. There are 14 residues in the CDR3.

The chain links TRBV5-5 to TRBJ2-7. The CDR3 totals 13 residues. Germline CDR1 reads SGHKS; CDR2 reads YYEKEE (reference sequence). The CDR3 reads CASSIGLAYEQYF.

The genes are TRBV6-2 or TRBV6-3 and TRBJ2-3; absent DNA, TCRdb's TRBD2 call cannot be checked. From germline, CDR1 is MNHEY and CDR2 SVGEGT. The CDR3 length is 16 residues. The CDR3 spells CASSYGTSISTDTQYF.